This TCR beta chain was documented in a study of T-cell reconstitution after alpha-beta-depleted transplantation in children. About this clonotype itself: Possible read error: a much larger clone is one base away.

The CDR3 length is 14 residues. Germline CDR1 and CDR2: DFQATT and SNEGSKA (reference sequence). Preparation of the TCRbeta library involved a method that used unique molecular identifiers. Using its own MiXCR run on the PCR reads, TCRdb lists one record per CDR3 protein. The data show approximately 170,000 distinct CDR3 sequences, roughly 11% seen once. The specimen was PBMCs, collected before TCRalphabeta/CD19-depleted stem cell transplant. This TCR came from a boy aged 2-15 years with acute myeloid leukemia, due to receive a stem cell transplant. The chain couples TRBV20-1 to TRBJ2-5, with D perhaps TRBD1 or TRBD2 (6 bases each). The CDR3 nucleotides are TGCAGTGCTAGAAGAGGGGGGAGTCAAGAGACCCAGTCCTTC. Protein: CSARRGGSQETQSF.